Below, 26 T cell receptor beta chains from the same sample are listed, as sequenced in a study of T cells in Graves' hyperthyroidism and ophthalmopathy. Researchers amplified the TCR beta CDR3 regions from RNA transcripts. Researchers ran a first-round RT-PCR on the TCR CDR3 using the HTBI primer set. TCRdb analysed the multiplex PCR reads with MiXCR anew, one entry per CDR3 protein. Here the sample spans 500,000 to 650,000 distinct CDR3 sequences, roughly 15% being singletons. The sequencing input was blood. These receptors all stem from a woman younger than 30 with Graves' ophthalmopathy.

This clonotype was observed a handful of times. The chain carries TRBV24-1 and TRBJ1-2; TRBD1 aligns across 7 bases. Trimming removed 4 bases from V and 8 bases from J; junction bases left unmatched: 12. The CDR3 extends over 15 amino acids. Germline V CDR1 and CDR2: KGHDR, SFDVKD. The CDR3 protein is CATSDPRQGRGGYTF. The CDR3 nucleotides read TGTGCCACCAGTGACCCACGACAGGGCCGGGGGGGCTACACCTTC.

This clonotype was seen a handful of times. The chain joins TRBV7-9 to TRBJ1-2; 7 bases align to TRBD1. There are 14 residues in the CDR3. J lost 2 bases, V lost 2 bases, and 2 bases had no gene match. Germline lookup yields CDR1 SEHNR and CDR2 FQNEAQ (reference sequence). This CDR3 reads CASSLQGDNYGYTF. The CDR3 DNA reads as TGTGCCAGCAGCTTACAGGGGGACAACTATGGCTACACCTTC.

This clonotype was seen repeatedly, ten times or more. The chain combines TRBV2 with TRBJ2-7; TRBD2 agrees at 14 bases. Trimming took 7 bases from V and 0 from J; bases not matched to a gene: 14. Germline V gives CDR1 SNHLY, CDR2 FYNNEI. CDR3 length equals 19 residues. The CDR3 here is CASTRLGGLAGVHSYEQYF. As DNA, the CDR3 is TGTGCCAGCACCCGTCTGGGGGGACTAGCGGGAGTTCACTCCTACGAGCAGTACTTC.

The sample holds many counts of this clonotype. The V and J genes are TRBV19 and TRBJ2-7; TRBD1 matches 9 bases. With V trimmed by 5 bases and J by 5 bases, 10 bases remained unmatched. This CDR3 spans 15 amino acids. CDR1 LNHDA and CDR2 SQIVND come from the germline V gene (reference sequence). The chain's CDR3 is CASSATGTGFDEQYF. The DNA of the CDR3 is TGTGCCAGTAGTGCAACCGGGACAGGGTTTGACGAGCAGTACTTC.

This clonotype was recorded a few times. The genes are TRBV6-1 and TRBJ2-3; 7 nucleotides match TRBD2. Germline V CDR1 and CDR2: MNHNS, SASEGT. After removal of 2 bases from V and 4 bases from J, the junction contained 21 bases not matched to a gene. The CDR3 extends over 20 amino acids. The CDR3: CASSEYPGTTQRPGADTQYF. The CDR3 coding sequence is TGTGCCAGCAGTGAATACCCCGGGACTACTCAGAGGCCAGGCGCAGATACGCAGTATTTT.

This clonotype occurred a few times. The V gene is TRBV4-3, the J gene TRBJ1-4; 7 bases map to TRBD1. The CDR3 has 19 residues. Germline V gives CDR1 LGHNA, CDR2 YSLEER. Unmatched junction bases numbered 13, after V lost 0 bases and J lost 3 bases. The CDR3 sequence: CASSQDPNRGKLSNEKLFF. The CDR3 DNA follows: TGCGCCAGCAGCCAAGACCCAAACAGGGGAAAGTTATCTAATGAAAAACTGTTTTTT.

This clonotype showed up many times. The CDR3 DNA reads as TGCAGTGCAAAACGGCTAGCGGGAACCAGCGGGGTGGAGACCCAGTACTTC. It translates to CSAKRLAGTSGVETQYF. The chain recombines TRBV20-1 with TRBJ2-5; 9 bases line up with TRBD2. The CDR3 is made up of 17 amino acids. Losses at the gene ends were 6 bases for V and 5 bases for J; bases not matched to a gene: 19. The V gene's germline CDR1 is DFQATT and CDR2 SNEGSKA (reference sequence).

The chain uses TRBV6-1 and TRBJ1-4, with 10 bases that match TRBD1. V was clipped by 4 bases and J by 8 bases; unmatched bases: 7. This CDR3 spans 15 amino acids. In germline, CDR1 is MNHNS, CDR2 SASEGT. The CDR3 DNA sequence: TGTGCCAGCAGTGCTCAGACAGGGGGCTTCGAAAAACTGTTTTTT. Amino acid sequence: CASSAQTGGFEKLFF.

Only one count was recorded for this clonotype. V is TRBV6-1 and J is TRBJ1-2, with D unclear. With 7 bases removed from V and 9 bases from J, the gap between germline ends came to 15 bases. The CDR3 covers 12 residues. In germline, CDR1 is MNHNS, CDR2 SASEGT. CDR3 DNA sequence: TGTGCCAGCACCTATCAGGACGGGAGCTACACCTTC. Protein product: CASTYQDGSYTF.

This clonotype has at least ten counts. The V and J genes are TRBV3-1 and TRBJ2-7; D is unresolved. The germline CDR1 and CDR2 sequences are LGHDT and YNNKEL (reference sequence). The CDR3 runs to 11 residues. V was pared by 0 bases and J by 3 bases, with 0 bases between. The CDR3 is CASSQDYEQYF. In DNA form, the CDR3 reads TGTGCCAGCAGCCAAGACTACGAGCAGTACTTC.

This clonotype was counted at least ten times. The rearrangement joins TRBV30 to TRBJ2-1; D not certain. Germline CDR1 reads GTSNPN; CDR2 reads SVGIG (reference sequence). The CDR3 totals 12 residues. Deletions cut 0 bases from V and 5 bases from J, with 5 bases between. CDR3 protein: CAWSVLNNEQFF. The CDR3 DNA reads TGTGCCTGGAGTGTTCTAAACAATGAGCAGTTCTTC.

This clonotype was seen ten or more times. This chain uses TRBV10-3 with TRBJ2-5, with a weak D call TRBD2 (5 bases). V gave up 2 bases and J gave up 2 bases, with 12 bases separating them. Germline V gene sequence: CDR1 ENHRY, CDR2 SYGVKD. This CDR3 contains 15 residues. The CDR3 sequence is CAISERTRGQETQYF. CDR3 in DNA: TGTGCCATCAGTGAGCGGACCCGAGGGCAAGAGACCCAGTACTTC.

This clonotype turned up a few times. The rearrangement links TRBV19 to TRBJ1-4, with D maybe TRBD1 (5 bases). CDR3 length: 16 amino acids. CDR1 is LNHDA and CDR2 is SQIVND in the germline V gene (reference sequence). Between the trimmed V and J ends, which lost 5 bases and 0 bases, there was a span of 13 bases. The CDR3 here is CASSPRPRATNEKLFF. In DNA form, the CDR3 reads TGTGCCAGTAGTCCTCGCCCCAGGGCAACTAATGAAAAACTGTTTTTT.

The genes are TRBV7-8 and TRBJ2-6; 8 nucleotides align to TRBD2. The J segment lost 1 base and the V segment lost 2 bases, leaving 13 bases of the junction unmatched. The CDR3 is made up of 20 amino acids. Germline CDR1 is SGHVS and CDR2 is FQNEAQ. CDR3 loop: CASSLMAFVGGESGANVLTF. DNA for the CDR3: TGTGCCAGCAGCTTAATGGCCTTTGTCGGGGGGGAGTCTGGGGCCAACGTCCTGACTTTC.

In its sample, this clonotype was seen many times. The V gene is TRBV20-1, the J gene TRBJ2-5; D remains unclear. Trimming shortened V by 3 bases and J by 3 bases, and 8 bases separated the two germline ends. Germline assignment: CDR1 DFQATT and CDR2 SNEGSKA (reference sequence). This CDR3 comprises 12 residues. The CDR3: CSASPFKETQYF. As DNA, the CDR3 is TGCAGTGCTAGTCCCTTTAAAGAGACCCAGTACTTC.

This clonotype was counted many times. The J gene is TRBJ2-7, the V gene TRBV6-5; 12 bases fit TRBD2. CDR3 length: 14 amino acids. Germline trimming cut 2 bases from V and 9 bases from J; bases unmatched to any gene: 5. CDR1 is MNHEY, CDR2 SVGAGI, per germline. CDR3 coding DNA: TGTGCCAGCAGTTACCTAGCGGGGGGGCTCGGGCAGTACTTC. Protein product: CASSYLAGGLGQYF.

The chain combines TRBV19 with TRBJ2-2; a weak D match, TRBD1 (5 bases). The germline V gene has CDR1 LNHDA and CDR2 SQIVND (reference sequence). Trimming shortened V by 2 bases and J by 1 base, and 11 bases separated the two germline ends. The CDR3 runs 16 residues. The CDR3 spells CASSINTQGNTGELFF. The CDR3 nucleotides read TGTGCCAGTAGTATAAACACTCAGGGGAACACCGGGGAGCTGTTTTTT. Combining the CDR3 with reference TRBV19 and TRBJ2-2 gives the whole variable domain DGGITQSPKYLFRKEGQNVTLSCEQNLNHDAMYWYRQDPGQGLRLIYYSQIVNDFQKGDIAEGYSVSREKKESFPLTVTSAQKNPTAFYLCASSINTQGNTGELFFGEGSRLTVL.

This clonotype was counted at least ten times. The chain is built from TRBV10-3 and TRBJ2-7; 11 bases map to TRBD2. J gave up 3 bases and V 0 bases, and 1 base lay outside the gene matches. The germline V gene encodes CDR1 ENHRY and CDR2 SYGVKD. The CDR3 sequence is 15 residues long. CDR3 nucleotide sequence: TGTGCCATCAGTGAGTCAACTAGCGGGGGCTACGAGCAGTACTTC. Protein sequence: CAISESTSGGYEQYF.

This clonotype came up a few times. V gene TRBV6-1 combines with J gene TRBJ1-1; the match to TRBD1 covers 9 bases. The CDR3 is 13 amino acids. The V segment lost 6 bases and the J segment 5 bases; nucleotides outside the gene matches: 4. Germline-derived CDR1 and CDR2 are MNHNS and SASEGT. The DNA for the CDR3 is TGTGCCAGCAGAAGGGGACAGGGAACTGAAGCTTTCTTT. The encoded protein is CASRRGQGTEAFF.

This clonotype occurred many times. The V call is TRBV12-3 or TRBV12-4, the J call TRBJ2-7; TRBD2 aligns across 7 bases. The CDR3 spans 15 residues. The V gene end was trimmed by 0 bases and the J gene end by 3 bases; junction bases not matched to a gene: 5. The CDR3 DNA reads TGTGCCAGCAGTTTAGCACCGGCGGGGGACTACGAGCAGTACTTC. Its protein product is CASSLAPAGDYEQYF.

At least ten counts were recorded for this clonotype. This chain connects TRBV3-1 to TRBJ1-1; D remains unclear. Trimming shortened V by 1 base and J by 3 bases, and 12 bases separated the two germline ends. The CDR3 is 15 residues long. Germline CDR1 and CDR2: LGHDT and YNNKEL (reference sequence). CDR3 nucleotide sequence: TGTGCCAGCAGCCAAGTCCGGGTTACGGACACTGAAGCTTTCTTT. As protein: CASSQVRVTDTEAFF. Using reference TRBV3-1 and TRBJ1-1 for the parts outside the CDR3, the full variable domain is DTAVSQTPKYLVTQMGNDKSIKCEQNLGHDTMYWYKQDSKKFLKIMFSYNNKELIINETVPNRFSPKSPDKAHLNLHINSLELGDSAVYFCASSQVRVTDTEAFFGQGTRLTVV.

This clonotype was seen a few times. The rearrangement uses TRBV20-1 and TRBJ1-6; D not certain. This CDR3 is built from 16 residues. Trimming pared 2 bases from V and 8 bases from J, leaving 19 bases between. CDR1 is DFQATT, CDR2 SNEGSKA, per germline (reference sequence). The CDR3 DNA reads as TGCAGTGCTAGACCGGGCTCCACATACTTATATTCACCCCTCCACTTT. Translated: CSARPGSTYLYSPLHF.

The sample holds many counts of this clonotype. The rearrangement uses TRBV6-2 or TRBV6-3 and TRBJ2-1, with D unclear. The germline V gene has CDR1 MNHEY and CDR2 SVGEGT. The CDR3 spans 15 residues. Trimming shortened V by 1 base and J by 6 bases, and 13 bases separated the two germline ends. The CDR3 loop reads CASSYYKSPPNEQFF. CDR3 bases: TGTGCCAGCAGTTACTATAAGAGTCCTCCCAATGAGCAGTTCTTC.

The chain couples TRBV28 to TRBJ1-5; 7 positions agree with TRBD1. Germline-derived CDR1 and CDR2 are MDHEN and SYDVKM. The length of the CDR3 is 15 residues. J gave up 6 bases and V 3 bases, and 8 bases lay outside the gene matches. The CDR3 loop is CASSLGGAGGQPQHF. The CDR3 coding sequence is TGTGCCAGCAGTTTGGGAGGGGCAGGGGGTCAGCCCCAGCATTTT.

This clonotype has a count of ten or more. The genes are TRBV27 and TRBJ1-5; possible D gene TRBD1, 5 bases. This CDR3 comprises 13 residues. Germline loops: CDR1 MNHEY, CDR2 SMNVEV (reference sequence). V was trimmed by 4 bases and J by 7 bases, leaving 11 bases between them. The CDR3 nucleotides read TGTGCCAGCAGTTCTCAGGGTGGACAGCCCCAGCATTTT. This sequence encodes CASSSQGGQPQHF.

There are many counts of this clonotype. This chain joins TRBV12-3 or TRBV12-4 and TRBJ1-2; 7 bases align to TRBD1. The V gene end was trimmed by 8 bases and the J gene end by 10 bases; junction bases not matched to a gene: 16. This CDR3 contains 14 residues. For the CDR3, the DNA is TGTGCCAGCCACAGGGGCCGCTCAACTATGGACTACACCTTC. It is translated as CASHRGRSTMDYTF.